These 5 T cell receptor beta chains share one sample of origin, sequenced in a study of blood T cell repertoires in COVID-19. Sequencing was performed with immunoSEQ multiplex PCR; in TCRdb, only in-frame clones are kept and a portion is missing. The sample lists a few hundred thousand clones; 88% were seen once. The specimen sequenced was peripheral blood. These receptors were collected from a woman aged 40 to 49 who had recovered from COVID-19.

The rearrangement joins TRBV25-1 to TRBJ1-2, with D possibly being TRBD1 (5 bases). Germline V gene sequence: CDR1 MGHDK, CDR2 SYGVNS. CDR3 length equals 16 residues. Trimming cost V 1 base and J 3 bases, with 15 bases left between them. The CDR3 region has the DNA TGTGCCAGCAGTGAATCGTGGGGCTCGGTGGACTATGGCTACACCTTC. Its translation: CASSESWGSVDYGYTF.

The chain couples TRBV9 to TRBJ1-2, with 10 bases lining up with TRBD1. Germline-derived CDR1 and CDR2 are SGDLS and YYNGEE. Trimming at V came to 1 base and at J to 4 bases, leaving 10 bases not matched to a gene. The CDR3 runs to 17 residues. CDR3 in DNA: TGTGCCAGCAGCGTACAACCGGGACAGGGGTTGGGCTATGGCTACACCTTC. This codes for CASSVQPGQGLGYGYTF.

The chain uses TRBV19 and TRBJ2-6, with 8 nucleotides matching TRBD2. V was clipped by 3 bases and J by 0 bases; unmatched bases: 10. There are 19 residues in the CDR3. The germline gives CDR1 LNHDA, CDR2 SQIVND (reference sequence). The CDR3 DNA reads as TGTGCCAGTAGTATGGCCGGAGCGGGAGCCCCCTCTGGGGCCAACGTCCTGACTTTC. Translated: CASSMAGAGAPSGANVLTF.

The CDR3 loop is CASSLVGRLAGEGWADTQYF. The CDR3 DNA reads as TGTGCCAGCAGCTTAGTCGGGCGACTAGCGGGAGAGGGGTGGGCAGATACGCAGTATTTT. This rearrangement joins TRBV13 to TRBJ2-3; the match to TRBD2 covers 12 bases. This CDR3 is 20 amino acids long. Germline V CDR1 and CDR2: PRHDT, FYEKMQ (reference sequence). The V and J ends lost 1 base and 4 bases, in that order; junction bases with no gene match: 15. Looking up the rest from reference TRBV13 and TRBJ2-3 gives the full variable domain: AAGVIQSPRHLIKEKRETATLKCYPIPRHDTVYWYQQGPGQDPQFLISFYEKMQSDKGSIPDRFSAQQFSDYHSELNMSSLELGDSALYFCASSLVGRLAGEGWADTQYFGPGTRLTVL.

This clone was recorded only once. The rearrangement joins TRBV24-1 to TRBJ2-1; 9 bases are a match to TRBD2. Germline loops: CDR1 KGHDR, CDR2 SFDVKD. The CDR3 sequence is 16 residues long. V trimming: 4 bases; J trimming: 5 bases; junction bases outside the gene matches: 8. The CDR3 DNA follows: TGTGCCACCAGTGACCCCATAGCGGGGGCCAACAATGAGCAGTTCTTC. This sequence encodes CATSDPIAGANNEQFF.